Listed here is a single T cell receptor (beta chain). As handled by the study authors: Amplification of reference gene primers provided the estimated nucleated cell counts. Assay: immunoSEQ multiplex PCR; the TCRdb copy retains only in-frame clones and omits some. V and J calls and clone size are as listed in that table; D and trimming were resolved from the DNA. The sample records approximately 180,000 clones, over 80% being singletons. After removal of 7 bases from V and 3 bases from J, the junction contained 6 bases not matched to a gene. This CDR3 region has 14 residues. From germline, CDR1 is MNHEY and CDR2 SVGAGI. The sample is drawn from a study of blood T cell repertoires in COVID-19. Study at large: The origin of the acute and convalescent COVID-19 samples was the United States, Italy and Spain.

The source of this sequence is a middle-aged woman with COVID-19, enrolled during active disease. The chain combines TRBV6-5 with TRBJ2-1; 7 bases are a match to TRBD2. Sequenced input: peripheral blood. This CDR3 reads CASMVASGYNEQFF. CDR3 in DNA: TGTGCCAGCATGGTTGCTAGCGGCTACAATGAGCAGTTCTTC.